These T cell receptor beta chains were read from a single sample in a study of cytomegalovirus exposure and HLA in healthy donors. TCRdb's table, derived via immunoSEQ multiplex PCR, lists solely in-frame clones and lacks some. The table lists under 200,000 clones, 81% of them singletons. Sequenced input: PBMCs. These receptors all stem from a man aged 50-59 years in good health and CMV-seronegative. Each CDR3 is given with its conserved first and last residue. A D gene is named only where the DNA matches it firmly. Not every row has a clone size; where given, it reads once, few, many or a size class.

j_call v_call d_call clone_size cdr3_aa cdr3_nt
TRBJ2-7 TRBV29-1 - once CSVSTRLSYEQYF TGCAGCGTATCGACTAGATTATCCTACGAGCAGTACTTC
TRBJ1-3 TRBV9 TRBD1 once CASSPQGTDETYSGNTIYF TGTGCCAGCAGCCCTCAGGGGACAGACGAAACTTACTCTGGAAACACCATATATTTT
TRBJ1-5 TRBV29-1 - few CSVGGHPNQPQHF TGCAGCGTTGGGGGACACCCAAATCAGCCCCAGCATTTT
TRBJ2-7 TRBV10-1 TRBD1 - CASSESRTGNEQYF TGCGCCAGCAGTGAGTCACGGACAGGGAACGAGCAGTACTTC
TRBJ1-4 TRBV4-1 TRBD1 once CASSQGDRATNEKLFF TGCGCCAGCAGCCAAGGGGACAGGGCAACTAATGAAAAACTGTTTTTT
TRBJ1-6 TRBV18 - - CASSQESSYNSPLHF TGTGCCAGCTCCCAAGAGAGCTCCTATAATTCACCCCTCCACTTT
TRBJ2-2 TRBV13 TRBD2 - CASRVRRGGRTGELFF TGTGCCAGCAGGGTCCGGCGGGGGGGCAGAACCGGGGAGCTGTTTTTT
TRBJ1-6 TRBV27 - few CASSADISRPLHF TGTGCCAGCAGTGCGGACATATCCAGGCCCCTCCACTTT
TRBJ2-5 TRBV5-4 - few CASSFRGALKETQYF TGTGCCAGCAGCTTCCGGGGGGCTCTAAAAGAGACCCAGTACTTC
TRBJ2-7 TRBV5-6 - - CASSFSSALYEQYF TGTGCCAGCAGCTTCTCCTCCGCACTCTACGAGCAGTACTTC
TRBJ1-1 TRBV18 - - CASSPPAGITEAFF TGTGCCAGCTCACCACCGGCAGGAATCACTGAAGCTTTCTTT
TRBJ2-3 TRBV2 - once CASRGARTDTQYF TGTGCCAGCAGGGGGGCTCGCACAGATACGCAGTATTTT
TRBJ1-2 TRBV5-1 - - CASSPGPSFYGYTF TGCGCCAGCAGCCCCGGTCCGTCTTTCTATGGCTACACCTTC
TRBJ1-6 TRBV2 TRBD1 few CASSIDRVDNSPLHF TGTGCCAGCAGTATCGACAGGGTGGATAATTCACCCCTCCACTTT
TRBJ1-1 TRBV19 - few CASFLAARGNTEAFF TGTGCCAGTTTTTTGGCGGCCAGGGGGAACACTGAAGCTTTCTTT
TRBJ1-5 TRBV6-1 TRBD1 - CASSGPPDRVNQPQHF TGTGCCAGCAGTGGCCCCCCGGACAGGGTAAACCAGCCCCAGCATTTT
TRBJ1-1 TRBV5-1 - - CASSFRDLTEAFF TGCGCCAGCAGCTTCAGGGATTTGACTGAAGCTTTCTTT
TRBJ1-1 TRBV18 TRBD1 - CASSPGQGRTEAFF TGTGCCAGCTCGCCGGGACAGGGGCGAACTGAAGCTTTCTTT
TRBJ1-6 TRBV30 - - CAWSTGSGSPLHF TGTGCCTGGAGTACAGGGTCGGGTTCACCCCTCCACTTT
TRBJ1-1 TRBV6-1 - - CASVSTEAFF TGTGCCAGCGTGAGCACTGAAGCTTTCTTT
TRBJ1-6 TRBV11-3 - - CASSLGTSGGLNSPLHF TGTGCCAGCAGCTTAGGCACCTCCGGGGGGCTAAACTCACCCCTCCACTTT
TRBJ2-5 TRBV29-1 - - CSVELPDGIKETQYF TGCAGCGTTGAACTCCCGGACGGGATTAAAGAGACCCAGTACTTC
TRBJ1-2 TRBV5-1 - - CASSLATEYGYTF TGCGCCAGCAGCTTGGCGACAGAGTATGGCTACACCTTC
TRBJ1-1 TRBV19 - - CASSIRGVNTEAFF TGTGCCAGTAGTATAAGGGGCGTGAACACTGAAGCTTTCTTT
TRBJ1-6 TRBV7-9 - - CASSLAQGRTSPLHF TGTGCCAGCAGCTTAGCTCAGGGAAGGACGTCACCCCTCCACTTT
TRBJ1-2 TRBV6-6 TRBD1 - CASSKIQGAQVGYTF TGTGCCAGCAGTAAAATACAGGGGGCGCAAGTTGGCTACACCTTC
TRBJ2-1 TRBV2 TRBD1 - CASGDRGAYNEQFF TGTGCCAGCGGGGACAGGGGCGCCTACAATGAGCAGTTCTTC
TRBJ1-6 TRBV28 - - CASSLADNSPLHF TGTGCCAGCAGTTTAGCAGATAATTCACCCCTCCACTTT
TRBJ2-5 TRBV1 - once CTSRPVAGGLETQYF TGCACCAGCAGGCCAGTGGCGGGGGGGCTTGAGACCCAGTACTTC
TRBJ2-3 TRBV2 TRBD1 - CASRRTGGVTDTQYF TGTGCCAGCAGGCGAACAGGGGGTGTTACAGATACGCAGTATTTT
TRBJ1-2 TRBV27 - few CASSLSRRDVGYTF TGTGCCAGCAGTTTATCTCGGCGGGATGTGGGCTACACCTTC